A selection of T cell receptor beta chains follows, all from one sample in a study of T cell repertoires in cytomegalovirus infection. TCRdb re-derived calls from the reads in MiXCR, one entry per CDR3 protein. The sample gives some 700,000 distinct CDR3 sequences, about a third of which show up once; 2.5% to 3% is in the top ten. Sequenced material: PBMCs. These receptors originate from a human donor in good health (CMV status not recorded). Some clones in this sample may be carry-over from other donors' samples. Each CDR3 is given without its conserved first and last residue. The order of the fields is V gene, J gene, CDR3 protein.

v_call: TRBV6-2/TRBV6-3; j_call: TRBJ1-2; cdr3_aa: ASSFRAEGTNYGYT
v_call: TRBV6-5; j_call: TRBJ1-3; cdr3_aa: ASSYGTGSSGNTIY
v_call: TRBV25-1; j_call: TRBJ2-5; cdr3_aa: ASSRSGALGTQY
v_call: TRBV29-1; j_call: TRBJ2-1; cdr3_aa: SVNGLGSYNEQF
v_call: TRBV10-2; j_call: TRBJ2-7; cdr3_aa: ASKQGYEQY
v_call: TRBV11-2; j_call: TRBJ2-7; cdr3_aa: ASKQGTSEFNEQY
v_call: TRBV28; j_call: TRBJ2-7; cdr3_aa: ASNVLAGDYGQY
v_call: TRBV29-1; j_call: TRBJ2-3; cdr3_aa: SVDGFDGDTQY
v_call: TRBV18; j_call: TRBJ1-4; cdr3_aa: ASSPQITTNEKLF
v_call: TRBV7-9; j_call: TRBJ2-6; cdr3_aa: ASSLSSGTGANVLT
v_call: TRBV28; j_call: TRBJ2-5; cdr3_aa: ASSPRAAGQETQY
v_call: TRBV28; j_call: TRBJ1-1; cdr3_aa: ASSPPGEGTEAF
v_call: TRBV5-3; j_call: TRBJ2-3; cdr3_aa: ASSFASGSTDTQY
v_call: TRBV7-8; j_call: TRBJ1-1; cdr3_aa: ASSPRMGVTEAF
v_call: TRBV7-9; j_call: TRBJ2-7; cdr3_aa: ASSSPGQGNHEQY
v_call: TRBV6-5; j_call: TRBJ1-1; cdr3_aa: ASSYFTGGTEAF
v_call: TRBV5-1; j_call: TRBJ2-1; cdr3_aa: ASSLEGSFRNEQF
v_call: TRBV7-2; j_call: TRBJ2-7; cdr3_aa: ASSLGRVFGYEQY
v_call: TRBV28; j_call: TRBJ1-2; cdr3_aa: ASSLLGDGDRGYT
v_call: TRBV20-1; j_call: TRBJ1-6; cdr3_aa: SARAGTGYNSPLH
v_call: TRBV5-6; j_call: TRBJ2-2; cdr3_aa: ASTPGTNFGELF
v_call: TRBV20-1; j_call: TRBJ2-1; cdr3_aa: SAISGGLGNEQF